The T cell receptor (beta chain) described here comes from a study of blood T cell repertoires in COVID-19. Turning to the study itself: The analysed material was cDNA or gDNA that came from T cells, B-cell-depleted T cells, or PBMCs.

The recovered donors of Cohort 3 showed two negative PCRs, clearance, or symptom resolution. In the source study's methods: Amplifying reference gene primers gave estimates of nucleated cell counts. Clones were read by immunoSEQ multiplex PCR, and TCRdb kept only the in-frame ones, dropping some. V, J and clone size are those of that table, while D and trimming were read from the DNA. This table has roughly 180,000 clones, about 82% appearing once. Material for sequencing was PBMCs or T cells enriched from blood (not recorded which). This sequence was found in a woman aged 30 to 39 who had recovered from COVID-19.

The CDR3 DNA reads as TGTGCCAGCAGCTTCCAAGACAGGGGACGTGAGCAGTTCTTC. It translates to CASSFQDRGREQFF. The rearrangement uses TRBV5-6 and TRBJ2-1, with 8 positions matching TRBD1. The CDR3 has 14 residues. V lost 2 bases to trimming and J lost 9 bases; unmatched junction nucleotides: 7. Germline CDR1 and CDR2: SGHDT and YYEEEE. The full variable domain, in which reference TRBV5-6 and TRBJ2-1 provide the parts outside the CDR3, is DAGVTQSPTHLIKTRGQQVTLRCSPKSGHDTVSWYQQALGQGPQFIFQYYEEEERQRGNFPDRFSGHQFPNYSSELNVNALLLGDSALYLCASSFQDRGREQFFGPGTRLTVL.